The 9 T cell receptor beta chains below all came from one sample that was sequenced in a study of CD8+ T cells in alopecia areata. RNA extraction and reverse transcription yielded cDNA as sequencing template. The assay was immunoSEQ multiplex PCR, and TCRdb's table has in-frame clones only and misses some. This table holds some 30,000 clones, roughly 80% found once. Sequenced: NKG2D-low CD8+ T cells sorted from blood. These receptors were taken from a human donor with alopecia areata.

This clone is deemed medium-sized. This chain connects TRBV19 to TRBJ2-1, with D possibly matching TRBD2 (6 bases). V lost 7 bases and J 10 bases, leaving 17 bases between the germline ends. The germline CDR1 and CDR2 sequences are LNHDA and SQIVND (reference sequence). The CDR3 length is 13 residues. The CDR3 sequence: CASTAGPAGEQFF. CDR3 nucleotides: TGTGCCAGTACCGCGGGACCGGCGGGGGAGCAGTTCTTC.

This clone was seen more than once but under ten times. The rearrangement uses TRBV4-2 and TRBJ1-5; a possible D gene is TRBD1 (6 bases). CDR3 size: 15 residues. The germline V gene has CDR1 LGHNA and CDR2 YNFKEQ. Trimming left V 0 bases short and J 7 bases short, with 13 bases between. The CDR3 coding sequence is TGTGCCAGCAGCCAAGATGGGGGGCTGGGGCAGCCCCAGCATTTT. Translating gives CASSQDGGLGQPQHF.

The V and J genes are TRBV6-5 and TRBJ2-2, with a tentative D call TRBD2 (6 bases). The germline CDR1 and CDR2 sequences are MNHEY and SVGAGI. There are 15 residues in the CDR3. V was trimmed by 0 bases and J by 5 bases, leaving 10 bases between them. The CDR3, as DNA: TGTGCCAGCAGTTACTCCTTTAGCGGTACCGGGGAGCTGTTTTTT. The encoded protein is CASSYSFSGTGELFF.

The V and J genes are TRBV7-8 and TRBJ2-6; D remains ambiguous. The CDR3 is 16 amino acids. The germline V and J ends were trimmed by 4 bases and 0 bases, with 10 bases remaining between them. Germline values: CDR1 SGHVS, CDR2 FQNEAQ. CDR3 DNA: TGTGCCAGCAGCTCCCTAACCAACTCTGGGGCCAACGTCCTGACTTTC. It encodes CASSSLTNSGANVLTF.

The chain joins TRBV30 to TRBJ2-7, with D perhaps matching TRBD1 (5 bases). The V and J ends lost 1 base and 7 bases respectively, with 11 bases between them. CDR3 length equals 12 residues. The V gene's germline CDR1 is GTSNPN and CDR2 SVGIG (reference sequence). CDR3 DNA sequence: TGTGCCTGGAGTGGACAGTCTGGAGAGCAGTACTTC. Its translation is CAWSGQSGEQYF.

This clone showed up just a few times. The chain carries TRBV23-1 and TRBJ1-6; possibly TRBD1 for D (5 bases). TRBV23-1 is sorted into the ORF group, with uncertain function. Trimming cost V 1 base and J 5 bases, with 12 bases left between them. The CDR3 has 16 amino acids. The CDR3 is CASSQFRDDNNSPLHF. CDR3 DNA sequence: TGCGCCAGCAGTCAATTCCGGGACGACAATAATTCACCCCTCCACTTT.

The J gene is TRBJ2-5, the V gene TRBV6-6; D tentatively reads TRBD1 or TRBD2 (5 bases each). V lost 6 bases and J 5 bases, leaving 16 bases between the germline ends. Germline loops: CDR1 MNHNY, CDR2 SVGAGI (reference sequence). The CDR3 is 14 residues long. CDR3 nucleotide sequence: TGTGCCAGCAGGAGGGACCCGCTGGAGGAGACCCAGTACTTC. Protein product: CASRRDPLEETQYF.

This chain joins TRBV7-9 and TRBJ1-6; D is ambiguous. This CDR3 comprises 15 residues. Per the germline V gene, CDR1 is SEHNR and CDR2 is FQNEAQ (reference sequence). V was shortened by 3 bases and J by 9 bases, with 15 bases between the two germline ends. CDR3 in DNA: TGTGCCAGCAGCTTTTTAGACTCCCGGGGTTCACCCCTCCACTTT. Its protein product is CASSFLDSRGSPLHF.

The CDR3 nucleotides are TGCAGCGGGAACAGGGACGCAGATACGCAGTATTTT. Translating it yields CSGNRDADTQYF. The chain links TRBV29-1 to TRBJ2-3, with D tentatively TRBD1 (6 bases). Germline V lookup: CDR1 SQVTM, CDR2 ANQGSEA. This CDR3 contains 12 residues. Deletions cut 7 bases from V and 4 bases from J, with 12 bases between.